The 19 T cell receptor beta chains given below trace back to one sample, sequenced in a study of blood T cell repertoires in COVID-19. Some clones are missing from TCRdb's copy, which holds only in-frame ones; the method was immunoSEQ multiplex PCR. Of just under 95,000 clones in the sample, 80% were seen once. The specimen sequenced was peripheral blood. The source of these receptors is a human donor in a cohort sampled during active COVID-19.

This clone has only one observation. The rearrangement uses TRBV28 and TRBJ1-1; a weak D match, TRBD1 (5 bases). Germline V lookup: CDR1 MDHEN, CDR2 SYDVKM. The CDR3 loop spans 13 amino acids. V gave up 4 bases and J gave up 7 bases, with 13 bases separating them. The CDR3 nucleotides read TGTGCCAGCAGTTCGTATGACAGAAGTGAAGCTTTCTTT. It translates to CASSSYDRSEAFF.

This chain connects TRBV28 to TRBJ1-5; D may be TRBD1 (6 bases). The CDR3 has 16 amino acids. CDR1 and CDR2 (germline): MDHEN, SYDVKM. Trimming removed 5 bases at V and 10 bases at J, with 24 bases between. The CDR3 loop is CASSLGGGSSISPQHF. The CDR3 region has the DNA TGTGCCAGCAGTCTTGGGGGCGGAAGCTCAATCAGCCCCCAGCATTTT.

The chain couples TRBV6-4 to TRBJ2-7, with 8 bases identical to TRBD2. The CDR3 has 13 amino acids. From germline, CDR1 is MRHNA and CDR2 SNTAGT. With V trimmed by 6 bases and J by 7 bases, 8 bases remained unmatched. CDR3 region: CASSPGLGREQYF. As DNA, the CDR3 is TGTGCCAGCAGCCCGGGACTAGGCCGGGAGCAGTACTTC.

The CDR3 reads CASSSSGHSYEQYF. CDR3 coding DNA: TGTGCCAGCAGCTCTTCCGGACACTCCTACGAGCAGTACTTC. The rearrangement uses TRBV5-6 and TRBJ2-7; the D gene is possibly TRBD1 (5 bases). Germline assignment: CDR1 SGHDT and CDR2 YYEEEE. The V and J ends lost 3 bases and 0 bases respectively, with 10 bases between them. This CDR3 is built from 14 residues.

The chain joins TRBV9 to TRBJ2-7, with D possibly matching TRBD2 (6 bases). This CDR3 is 17 amino acids long. CDR1 and CDR2 from the germline V gene are SGDLS and YYNGEE. Trimming pared 2 bases from V and 3 bases from J, leaving 21 bases between. The CDR3: CASSVGSGGRAYYEQYF. The CDR3 region has the DNA TGTGCCAGCAGCGTCGGTAGCGGAGGACGGGCCTACTACGAGCAGTACTTC.

This chain links TRBV3-1 (or the pseudogene TRBV3-2) with TRBJ1-2; TRBD1 might be the D (5 bases). Germline CDR1 reads LGHDT; CDR2 reads YNNKEL (reference sequence). This CDR3 is built from 12 residues. V was pared by 3 bases and J by 8 bases, with 10 bases between. The CDR3 coding sequence is TGTGCCAGCAGCCACGGGGGTGGGGGCTACACCTTC. This translates into CASSHGGGGYTF.

J is TRBJ1-5 and V is TRBV28; possibly TRBD1 for D (6 bases). Germline V lookup: CDR1 MDHEN, CDR2 SYDVKM. The V and J ends lost 4 bases and 5 bases respectively, with 15 bases between them. The CDR3 length is 15 residues. CDR3 in DNA: TGTGCCAGCAGTTCAATCGGAGGGGGGGATCAGCCCCAGCATTTT. It encodes CASSSIGGGDQPQHF.

CDR3 region: CASTSGGSYGWEQYF. The CDR3 region has the DNA TGTGCCAGCACCTCTGGGGGGAGTTACGGGTGGGAGCAGTACTTC. The chain links TRBV6-5 to TRBJ2-7; a weak D match, TRBD2 (6 bases). The V end lost 7 bases, the J end lost 7 bases, and 23 bases lay between the germline ends. The CDR3 runs to 15 residues. Per the germline V gene, CDR1 is MNHEY and CDR2 is SVGAGI.

V usage is TRBV6-4 and J usage is TRBJ1-1; maybe TRBD1 (5 bases). Germline CDR1 MRHNA, CDR2 SNTAGT. Trimming left V 5 bases short and J 0 bases short, with 7 bases between. The CDR3 is 13 amino acids. CDR3 residues: CASSPDMNTEAFF. CDR3 DNA sequence: TGTGCCAGCAGTCCGGACATGAACACTGAAGCTTTCTTT.

CDR3 coding DNA: TGCGCCAGCAGCCCCGCGGGTGGGCGGAACACTGAAGCTTTCTTT. Residues: CASSPAGGRNTEAFF. J is TRBJ1-1 and V is TRBV5-1; D unclear. There are 15 residues in the CDR3. V was cut by 4 bases and J by 1 base, with 14 bases left in between. Germline CDR1 and CDR2: SGHRS and YFSETQ.

The V gene is TRBV24-1, the J gene TRBJ2-7; D possibly corresponds to TRBD1 (6 bases). The germline V gene has CDR1 KGHDR and CDR2 SFDVKD. Trimming shortened V by 3 bases and J by 5 bases, and 7 bases separated the two germline ends. The CDR3 is 12 residues long. The CDR3 DNA reads TGTGCCACCAGTGATCGGACAGACGAGCAGTACTTC. Amino acid sequence: CATSDRTDEQYF.

The genes are TRBV10-3 and TRBJ2-5; 8 nucleotides match TRBD2. The CDR3 runs 12 residues. Germline V lookup: CDR1 ENHRY, CDR2 SYGVKD. With 11 bases clipped from V and 2 bases from J, the junction kept 4 bases outside the gene matches. The CDR3 DNA is TGTGCCGCGGGACTAGGGCAAGAGACCCAGTACTTC. It is translated as CAAGLGQETQYF.

The chain links TRBV14 to TRBJ2-7; tentatively, D is TRBD2 (5 bases). This CDR3 comprises 15 residues. The V gene's germline CDR1 is SGHDN and CDR2 FVKESK. V was pared by 0 bases and J by 7 bases, with 16 bases between. CDR3 residues: CASSQERAPRGEQYF. The DNA of the CDR3 is TGTGCCAGCAGCCAAGAGAGGGCACCTCGGGGAGAGCAGTACTTC.

This clone was seen only once. V and J are TRBV13 and TRBJ2-5; the match to TRBD2 covers 11 bases. The germline V gene has CDR1 PRHDT and CDR2 FYEKMQ (reference sequence). V dropped 5 bases and J dropped 5; count of bases not matched to a gene: 7. CDR3 length: 15 residues. Here the CDR3 reads CASSQRTSGRETQYF. CDR3 coding DNA: TGTGCCAGCAGCCAAAGGACTAGCGGGCGGGAGACCCAGTACTTC.

This chain joins TRBV15 and TRBJ1-2, with 7 nucleotides matching TRBD1. CDR1 and CDR2 from the germline V gene are LNHNV and YYDKDF (reference sequence). This CDR3 contains 15 residues. Trimming at V came to 5 bases and at J to 4 bases, leaving 10 bases not matched to a gene. Here the CDR3 reads CATSRGGGTVYGYTF. DNA of the CDR3: TGTGCCACCAGCCGAGGGGGCGGGACAGTCTATGGCTACACCTTC.

The rearrangement uses TRBV7-3 and TRBJ2-7, with no clear D. CDR1 and CDR2 (germline): SGHTA, FQGTGA. The CDR3 contains 14 residues. Trimming stripped 5 bases from V and 0 bases from J, with 11 bases between. CDR3 bases: TGTGCCAGCAGCGACGACATCGGCTCCTACGAGCAGTACTTC. Its protein product is CASSDDIGSYEQYF. The complete variable domain, with remaining parts taken from reference TRBV7-3 and TRBJ2-7, reads GAGVSQTPSNKVTEKGKYVELRCDPISGHTALYWYRQSLGQGPEFLIYFQGTGAADDSGLPNDRFFAVRPEGSVSTLKIQRTERGDSAVYLCASSDDIGSYEQYFGPGTRLTVT.

The CDR3 spells CAISDSSQREREQYF. The DNA of the CDR3 is TGTGCCATCAGTGACTCTTCCCAGCGGGAGCGCGAGCAGTACTTC. J is TRBJ2-7 and V is TRBV10-3, with 8 bases fitting TRBD2. The germline CDR1 and CDR2 sequences are ENHRY and SYGVKD. V shed 3 bases, J shed 6 bases, and the junction held 10 bases outside the gene matches. CDR3 size: 15 residues.

Only a few counts were recorded for this clone. The J gene is TRBJ2-3, the V gene TRBV30; the match to TRBD2 covers 10 bases. The CDR3 has 17 residues. Germline V CDR1 and CDR2: GTSNPN, SVGIG (reference sequence). J gave up 4 bases and V 4 bases, and 14 bases lay outside the gene matches. The CDR3 reads CAWTPLRTSGLSDTQYF. The DNA for the CDR3 is TGTGCCTGGACCCCACTCCGGACTAGCGGTTTGTCAGATACGCAGTATTTT. Variable domain in full (rest from reference TRBV30 and TRBJ2-3): SQTIHQWPATLVQPVGSPLSLECTVEGTSNPNLYWYRQAAGRGLQLLFYSVGIGQISSEVPQNLSASRPQDRQFILSSKKLLLSDSGFYLCAWTPLRTSGLSDTQYFGPGTRLTVL.

This clone was found a few times. The chain combines TRBV5-1 with TRBJ2-7; D might be TRBD2 (6 bases). V dropped 4 bases and J dropped 6 bases, with 14 bases sitting between them. The CDR3 sequence is 13 residues long. Germline assignment: CDR1 SGHRS and CDR2 YFSETQ. In DNA form, the CDR3 reads TGCGCCAGCAGCCCCGGAGAGGAGGGCGAGCAGTACTTC. This translates into CASSPGEEGEQYF.